The 10 T cell receptor beta chains listed next were all sequenced from one sample in a study of blood T cell repertoires in COVID-19. Repertoires were generated with immunoSEQ multiplex PCR, while TCRdb's copy carries only in-frame clones and drops some. In the table there are roughly 140,000 clones, less than 85% of which are singletons. The sequenced material came from PBMCs or T cells enriched from blood (not recorded which). These TCRs come from a woman aged 18-30 years who had been exposed to COVID-19.

In its sample, this clone was seen once. In DNA form, the CDR3 reads TGTGCCAGCAGTTTGGGACTCGAGCAGTACTTC. Amino acid sequence: CASSLGLEQYF. The chain has TRBV28 and TRBJ2-7; a possible D gene is TRBD2 (6 bases). V shed 3 bases and J shed 6 bases, with 6 bases lying between them. This CDR3 has 11 residues. Germline CDR1 is MDHEN and CDR2 is SYDVKM.

This clone was detected only once. The chain has TRBV7-9 and TRBJ1-1; possibly TRBD1 for D (6 bases). V lost 2 bases and J 3 bases, leaving 19 bases between the germline ends. Per the germline V gene, CDR1 is SEHNR and CDR2 is FQNEAQ (reference sequence). This CDR3 region has 17 residues. CDR3 sequence: CASSLLGWGQSDTEAFF. The CDR3 nucleotides are TGTGCCAGCAGCTTACTAGGGTGGGGGCAGAGCGACACTGAAGCTTTCTTT.

The genes are TRBV6-4 and TRBJ2-5; D might be TRBD1 (5 bases). This CDR3 contains 15 residues. CDR1 and CDR2 (germline): MRHNA, SNTAGT. The V and J ends lost 4 bases and 1 base respectively, with 13 bases between them. CDR3 sequence: CASSGLYRTQETQYF. The CDR3 DNA reads TGTGCCAGCAGTGGACTCTACAGGACCCAAGAGACCCAGTACTTC.

The chain is built from TRBV2 and TRBJ1-4; D uncertain. Germline V lookup: CDR1 SNHLY, CDR2 FYNNEI. This CDR3 region has 11 residues. Trimming took 7 bases from V and 15 from J, leaving 15 bases between them. The CDR3 sequence is CASNDGLGVFF. CDR3 sequence (DNA): TGTGCCAGCAATGATGGACTCGGGGTGTTTTTT.

CDR3 in DNA: TGTGCCAGCAGCTTGCGGGGAAACTACAATCAGCCCCAGCATTTT. The encoded protein is CASSLRGNYNQPQHF. The chain has TRBV5-5 and TRBJ1-5, with D unclear. The CDR3 totals 15 residues. The germline gives CDR1 SGHKS, CDR2 YYEKEE (reference sequence). The V and J ends lost 1 base and 3 bases respectively, with 11 bases between them.

J is TRBJ2-1 and V is TRBV7-8; a possible D gene is TRBD2 (5 bases). The CDR3 loop spans 14 amino acids. Trimming took off 0 bases at V and 6 bases at J, with 9 bases between the two ends. Germline V gene lookup returns CDR1 SGHVS and CDR2 FQNEAQ. The CDR3 spells CASSLAPSPNEQFF. Written as DNA, the CDR3 is TGTGCCAGCAGCTTAGCTCCTAGCCCCAATGAGCAGTTCTTC.

This chain connects TRBV7-3 to TRBJ2-5; the match to TRBD2 covers 7 bases. The CDR3 extends over 15 amino acids. Trimming took 2 bases from V and 1 from J; bases not matched to a gene: 4. CDR1 and CDR2 (germline): SGHTA, FQGTGA. This CDR3 reads CASSLLAGFQETQYF. DNA for the CDR3: TGTGCCAGCAGCTTATTAGCGGGCTTCCAAGAGACCCAGTACTTC. The full variable domain, its missing parts supplied by reference TRBV7-3 and TRBJ2-5, is GAGVSQTPSNKVTEKGKYVELRCDPISGHTALYWYRQSLGQGPEFLIYFQGTGAADDSGLPNDRFFAVRPEGSVSTLKIQRTERGDSAVYLCASSLLAGFQETQYFGPGTRLLVL.

The V gene is TRBV30, the J gene TRBJ1-1; maybe TRBD1 (6 bases). The V and J ends lost 3 bases and 0 bases respectively, with 11 bases between them. The CDR3 extends over 14 amino acids. Germline CDR1 GTSNPN, CDR2 SVGIG (reference sequence). The CDR3 protein is CAWSPGHMNTEAFF. DNA for the CDR3: TGTGCCTGGAGCCCGGGACACATGAACACTGAAGCTTTCTTT.

As regards this clone: Other nucleotide sequences in the sample specify the same CDR3. The chain carries TRBV19 and TRBJ2-7; TRBD1 matches 9 bases. Germline V lookup: CDR1 LNHDA, CDR2 SQIVND (reference sequence). V lost 5 bases and J lost 3; bases outside the gene matches: 2. The CDR3 extends over 13 amino acids. The CDR3 here is CASSAGQGYEQYF. Written as DNA, the CDR3 is TGTGCCAGTAGTGCGGGACAGGGCTACGAGCAGTACTTC.

The chain carries TRBV6-2 or TRBV6-3 and TRBJ1-2, with 8 bases fitting TRBD1. Unmatched junction bases numbered 6, after V lost 4 bases and J lost 2 bases. This CDR3 has 15 residues. The germline V gene has CDR1 MNHEY and CDR2 SVGEGT. This CDR3 is CASSWGNRGNYGYTF. CDR3 bases: TGTGCCAGCAGTTGGGGGAACAGGGGGAACTATGGCTACACCTTC.